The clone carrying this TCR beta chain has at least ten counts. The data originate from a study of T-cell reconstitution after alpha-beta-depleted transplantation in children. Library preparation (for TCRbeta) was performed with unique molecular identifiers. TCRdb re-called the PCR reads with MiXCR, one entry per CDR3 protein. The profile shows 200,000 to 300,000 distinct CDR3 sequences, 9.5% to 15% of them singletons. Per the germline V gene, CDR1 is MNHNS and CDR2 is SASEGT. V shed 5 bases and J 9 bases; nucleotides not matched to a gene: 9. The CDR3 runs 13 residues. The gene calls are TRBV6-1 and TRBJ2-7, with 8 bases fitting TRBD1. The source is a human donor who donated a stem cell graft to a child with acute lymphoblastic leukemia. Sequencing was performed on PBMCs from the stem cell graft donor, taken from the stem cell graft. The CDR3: CASSTLDRGGQYF. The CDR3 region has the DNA TGTGCCAGCAGTACCCTCGACAGGGGCGGGCAGTACTTC.